This TCR beta chain emerged from a study of T cells in narcolepsy. Study-level points and caveats: HCRT-specific and TRIB2-specific autoreactive clonotypes appeared among same-patient CSF and blood CD4+ clonotypes. Blood of same and different patients, but not healthy controls, reportedly held recurring autoreactive clonotypes.

Regarding this clone: Its antigen is not identified.

Germline V CDR1 and CDR2: SQVTM, ANQGSEA. The CDR3 contains 12 residues. The table came from immunoSEQ multiplex PCR; TCRdb's copy has only in-frame clones and leaves some out. The sample yields tens of thousands of clones, 79% seen once. The sequenced material came from memory (CD45RA-) CD4+ T cells from blood. The source of this sequence is a human donor in good health. V gene TRBV29-1 combines with J gene TRBJ1-1; D possibly corresponds to TRBD1 (6 bases). The CDR3 DNA reads as TGCACCGCACGAGGGGGGCGAACTGAAGCTTTCTTT. Translation gives CTARGGRTEAFF.